Below are 20 T cell receptor beta chains sequenced from a single sample in a study of tissue T cells after allogeneic stem cell transplantation. Sequencing used immunoSEQ multiplex PCR; TCRdb keeps in-frame clones, though not all of them. This repertoire shows more than 45,000 clones, around 66% found once; its top ten account for 0.55%. The sample was sorted cells pooled from one or two spleens. Source of these receptors: a pool of C57BL/6 mice in good health.

Comment on this clone: Gene names denote mouse genes. The read ends 1 residue before the CDR3 terminus; that terminus is restored from the germline J gene. V is TRBV13-3 and J is TRBJ2-3; 9 bases fit TRBD1. Germline lookup yields CDR1 NNHDY and CDR2 SYVADS. Trimming cost V 3 bases and J 3 bases; bases outside gene matches: 2. The CDR3 is 14 amino acids. The CDR3 protein is CASSAGTGAETLYF. CDR3 DNA (partial): TGTGCCAGCAGTGCCGGGACAGGGGCAGAAACGCTGTAT.

On this clone: Mouse gene names and germline throughout. The CDR3 goes on 1 residue after the read ends, and that part is filled in from the germline J gene. The rearrangement joins TRBV24 to TRBJ2-5; TRBD2 is a possible D gene (6 bases). Germline V gene data show CDR1 as KGHTA and CDR2 as FRNEEI. Trimming took 6 bases from V and 1 from J, leaving 11 bases between them. The CDR3 contains 14 residues. CDR3 in amino acids: CASRAGTYQDTQYF. CDR3 DNA, as far as it was read: TGTGCCAGCAGGGCCGGGACTTACCAAGACACCCAGTAC.

Comment on this clone: Germline and genes here are mouse. The CDR3 goes on 1 residue after the read ends, and that part is filled in from the germline J gene. J is TRBJ2-7 and V is TRBV31; 14 bases align to TRBD2. V lost 1 base and J lost 6; bases outside the gene matches: 2. CDR1 and CDR2 (germline): GKSSPN, SITVG. The CDR3 is 14 residues long. CDR3 in amino acids: CAWSPGLGGREQYF. CDR3 DNA (partial): TGTGCCTGGAGTCCGGGACTGGGGGGGCGTGAACAGTAC.

This clone was picked up one time. The gene names here belong to mouse. Read coverage stops 1 residue before the CDR3 terminus; the germline J gene supplies the remainder. The rearrangement joins TRBV13-2 to TRBJ2-1; 12 nucleotides align to TRBD2. CDR1 NNHNN and CDR2 SYGAGS come from the germline V gene (reference sequence). The V segment lost 5 bases and the J segment 3 bases; nucleotides outside the gene matches: 9. The CDR3 loop spans 17 amino acids. The CDR3 DNA, read in part, is TGTGCCAGCGGACCCGGGACTGGGGGGCCCCTCTATGCTGAGCAGTTC. As protein: CASGPGTGGPLYAEQF. The full CDR3 is CASGPGTGGPLYAEQFF.

Comment on this clone: Mouse gene names apply. At the DNA level, this CDR3 is encoded by other sequences in the same sample as well. The part of the CDR3 DNA that was read is TGTGCCAGCGGTGCTGGGGGCCAAGACACCCAGTAC. Translated: CASGAGGQDTQY. The entire CDR3 is CASGAGGQDTQYF. The J gene is TRBJ2-5, the V gene TRBV13-2; 7 bases are a match to TRBD2. The read ends 1 residue before the CDR3 terminus; that terminus is restored from the germline J gene. The V segment lost 3 bases and the J segment 2 bases; nucleotides outside the gene matches: 0. The CDR3 has 13 residues. The V gene's germline CDR1 is NNHNN and CDR2 SYGAGS (reference sequence).

Only one count was recorded for this clone. Gene names are the mouse ones. With the read ending 1 residue before the CDR3 end, the germline J gene is used to fill in that end. The V call is TRBV13-2, the J call TRBJ1-4; weak D call: TRBD1 (6 bases). V was shortened by 0 bases and J by 5 bases, with 11 bases between the two germline ends. CDR3 size: 15 residues. Germline values: CDR1 NNHNN, CDR2 SYGAGS (reference sequence). CDR3 protein: CASGDAHRVNERLFF. CDR3 DNA (partial): TGTGCCAGCGGTGATGCCCACAGGGTAAACGAAAGATTATTT.

Comments on this clone: Here the gene names and germline are mouse. The read halts 1 residue ahead of the CDR3 end, with the missing end drawn from the germline J gene. The chain couples TRBV3 to TRBJ2-1; 8 positions match TRBD2. There are 15 residues in the CDR3. Trimming took 2 bases from V and 1 from J; bases not matched to a gene: 1. The V gene's germline CDR1 is SNHLY and CDR2 FYNGKV (reference sequence). The sequenced CDR3 bases are TGTGCCAGCAGCTTATACTGGGGGAACTATGCTGAGCAGTTC. This sequence encodes CASSLYWGNYAEQF. Given in full, the CDR3 is CASSLYWGNYAEQFF.

A word on this clone: Any gene name here is a mouse gene name. The CDR3 loop reads CASRDRGRDTEVFF. Incomplete CDR3 DNA: TGTGCCAGCAGGGACAGGGGGCGAGACACAGAAGTCTTC. The chain links TRBV13-3 to TRBJ1-1; 11 positions agree with TRBD1. Read coverage stops 1 residue before the CDR3 terminus; the germline J gene supplies the remainder. Germline CDR1 and CDR2: NNHDY and SYVADS. The V gene end was trimmed by 5 bases and the J gene end by 3 bases; junction bases not matched to a gene: 3. This CDR3 has 14 residues.

A word on this clone: The genes and germline here are from mouse. The DNA ends 1 residue before the CDR3 does, and the rest of the CDR3 is filled in from the germline J gene. This sequence joins TRBV30 and TRBJ1-3; the D is unclear. The V gene's germline CDR1 is SQVVS and CDR2 ANEGSEA. The CDR3 runs 13 residues. V lost 3 bases and J 0 bases, leaving 6 bases between the germline ends. CDR3 protein: CSSRADSGNTLYF. The part of the CDR3 DNA that was read is TGTAGTTCTAGGGCGGATTCTGGAAATACGCTCTAT.

Worth noting for this clone: Gene names refer to mouse genes. The covered CDR3 bases are TGTGCCAGCAGTCGGACAGGGGGAAACACCTTGTAC. Its translation is CASSRTGGNTLY. The CDR3 reads in full as CASSRTGGNTLYF. This chain uses TRBV24 with TRBJ2-4; 10 bases fit TRBD1. The CDR3 extends 1 residue past the end of the read, so its final part is completed from the germline J gene. V shed 4 bases and J 5 bases; nucleotides not matched to a gene: 0. The V gene's germline CDR1 is KGHTA and CDR2 FRNEEI. The CDR3 is 13 amino acids.

Concerning this clone: Gene names denote mouse genes. The read stops 1 residue short of the end of the CDR3; the missing end is completed from the germline J gene. V usage is TRBV29 and J usage is TRBJ2-1; 8 bases align to TRBD2. The CDR3 has 15 amino acids. CDR1 and CDR2 from the germline V gene are MSHET and SYDVDS. V lost 2 bases and J lost 2; bases outside the gene matches: 2. The CDR3 sequence: CASSLGWGDYAEQFF. The covered CDR3 bases are TGTGCTAGCAGTTTAGGCTGGGGGGACTATGCTGAGCAGTTC.

In its sample, this clone was seen a few times. The genes are named according to mouse. The CDR3 extends 1 residue past the end of the read, so its final part is completed from the germline J gene. J is TRBJ1-4 and V is TRBV12-1; unclear D gene. The CDR3 loop spans 14 amino acids. CDR1 SGHSN and CDR2 HYEKVE come from the germline V gene. V was trimmed by 0 bases and J by 2 bases, leaving 6 bases between them. CDR3 DNA (partial): TGTGCCAGCTCTCTCGGCCAGTCCAACGAAAGATTATTT. This encodes CASSLGQSNERLF. Given in full, the CDR3 is CASSLGQSNERLFF. Together with reference TRBV12-1 and TRBJ1-4, the CDR3 gives the full variable domain: DSGVVQSPRHIIKEKGGRSVLTCIPISGHSNVVWYQQTLGKELKFLIQHYEKVERDKGFLPSRFSVQQFDDYHSEMNMSALELEDSAMYFCASSLGQSNERLFFGHGTKLSVL.

Points on this clone: Germline and genes here are mouse. The read comes to an end 1 residue before the CDR3 does, leaving the germline J gene to fill in the end. Other nucleotide sequences in the sample specify the same CDR3. The J gene is TRBJ1-3, the V gene TRBV13-2; D gene ambiguous. Trimming pared 2 bases from V and 0 bases from J, leaving 3 bases between. The germline V gene has CDR1 NNHNN and CDR2 SYGAGS (reference sequence). The CDR3 runs to 13 residues. The sequenced CDR3 bases are TGTGCCAGCGGTGAGAATTCTGGAAATACGCTCTAT. Translated, it gives CASGENSGNTLY. The full CDR3 protein reads CASGENSGNTLYF.

Details on this clone: Gene names are mouse gene names. The DNA ends 1 residue before the CDR3 does, and the rest of the CDR3 is filled in from the germline J gene. The chain is built from TRBV2 and TRBJ2-7; TRBD2 matches 10 bases. Germline CDR1 is LGHNA and CDR2 is YSYQKL. Germline trimming cut 2 bases from V and 3 bases from J; bases unmatched to any gene: 4. CDR3 length equals 15 residues. The covered CDR3 bases are TGTGCCAGCAGCCAACCCAGACTGGGGGGCTATGAACAGTAC. This sequence encodes CASSQPRLGGYEQY. The complete CDR3 reads CASSQPRLGGYEQYF.

A remark on this clone: Genes and germline are mouse. The observed sequence ends 1 residue before the CDR3 terminus, with the missing tail filled in from the germline J gene. This chain connects TRBV16 to TRBJ2-4; 8 bases agree with TRBD1. The V gene's germline CDR1 is SGHSA and CDR2 FRNQAP. There are 15 residues in the CDR3. V dropped 6 bases and J dropped 0; count of bases not matched to a gene: 5. The sequenced CDR3 bases are TGTGCAAGCAGAACCGGGACAGGTAGTCAAAACACCTTGTAC. Protein sequence: CASRTGTGSQNTLY. The full CDR3 protein reads CASRTGTGSQNTLYF.

With respect to this clone: Genes and germline are mouse. The read halts 1 residue ahead of the CDR3 end, with the missing end drawn from the germline J gene. V usage is TRBV13-2 and J usage is TRBJ2-5; 7 nucleotides line up with TRBD1. The V and J ends lost 0 bases and 6 bases, in that order; junction bases with no gene match: 4. This CDR3 contains 14 residues. Germline CDR1 and CDR2: NNHNN and SYGAGS (reference sequence). The part of the CDR3 DNA that was read is TGTGCCAGCGGTGATGCTACAGGGGTCGACACCCAGTAC. This gives the protein CASGDATGVDTQY. The whole CDR3 sequence reads CASGDATGVDTQYF.

Comments on this clone: Gene names and germline match the mouse. The CDR3 end lies 1 residue beyond the end of the read and is filled in from the germline J gene. The genes are TRBV13-2 and TRBJ1-4; D ambiguous. Germline-derived CDR1 and CDR2 are NNHNN and SYGAGS (reference sequence). The V and J ends lost 1 base and 5 bases respectively, with 6 bases between them. CDR3 size: 13 residues. Incomplete CDR3 DNA: TGTGCCAGCGGTGATTTCAGAAACGAAAGATTATTT. Encoded protein: CASGDFRNERLF. The full CDR3 protein reads CASGDFRNERLFF.

This clone turned up a few times. Here the gene names and germline are mouse. The CDR3 goes on 1 residue after the read ends, and that part is filled in from the germline J gene. This chain connects TRBV2 to TRBJ2-7; no definite D call. CDR3 length: 13 amino acids. Germline V lookup: CDR1 LGHNA, CDR2 YSYQKL. V dropped 0 bases and J dropped 4 bases, with 7 bases sitting between them. The CDR3 loop is CASSQEVRYEQYF. CDR3 DNA, as far as it was read: TGTGCCAGCAGCCAAGAGGTCAGATATGAACAGTAC.

About this clone itself: Mouse germline and gene names are used. The CDR3 goes on 1 residue after the read ends, and that part is filled in from the germline J gene. The J gene is TRBJ1-2, the V gene TRBV29; D uncertain. V was shortened by 0 bases and J by 4 bases, with 9 bases between the two germline ends. This CDR3 region has 14 residues. Germline CDR1 is MSHET and CDR2 is SYDVDS. The CDR3 DNA, read in part, is TGTGCTAGCAGTTTATCGGGGAAGGGCTCCGACTACACC. Encoded protein: CASSLSGKGSDYT. The complete CDR3 protein is CASSLSGKGSDYTF.

This clone occurred a few times. The gene names here belong to mouse. The sequence runs out 1 residue before the end of the CDR3; the remainder is reconstructed from the germline J gene. The V call is TRBV2, the J call TRBJ2-4; D is perhaps TRBD2 (5 bases). Between the trimmed V and J ends, which lost 1 base and 4 bases, there was a span of 6 bases. This CDR3 comprises 13 residues. Germline lookup yields CDR1 LGHNA and CDR2 YSYQKL. CDR3 protein: CASSQVWENTLYF. CDR3 DNA (partial): TGTGCCAGCAGCCAAGTCTGGGAAAACACCTTGTAC.